This T cell receptor beta chain stems from a study of identical twins. A universal primer site was created by template switching, with the cDNA bearing unique molecular identifiers. Each CDR3 protein gets one entry after TCRdb re-called the 5' RACE reads with MiXCR. The sample includes approximately 530,000 distinct CDR3 sequences, 20% to 25% of them seen just once. This clonotype occurred a few times. The antigen remains unidentified. With 4 bases removed from V and 0 bases from J, the gap between germline ends came to 15 bases. This CDR3 region has 16 residues. Looked up from germline, CDR1 is MGHRA and CDR2 is YSYEKL. Overall study findings and caveats: The abundant beta clonotypes from cord blood had fewer insertions, and memory repertoires had none of this. With monozygotic twins, out-of-frame TCR alpha sharing exceeded what models estimated.

These data were also filed under a second study, of yellow fever vaccine responses in identical twins. As that report states: As reported, the vaccine T cell response of twins seemed partly convergent and partly personalized.

This receptor was obtained from a woman aged 18-29 years in good health. Sample: CD4+ T cells sorted from blood. The gene calls are TRBV4-1 and TRBJ1-1, with unresolved D. The CDR3 DNA sequence: TGCGCCAGCAGCCGGGAAGGGTCCGAAATGAACACTGAAGCTTTCTTT. Translation: CASSREGSEMNTEAFF.